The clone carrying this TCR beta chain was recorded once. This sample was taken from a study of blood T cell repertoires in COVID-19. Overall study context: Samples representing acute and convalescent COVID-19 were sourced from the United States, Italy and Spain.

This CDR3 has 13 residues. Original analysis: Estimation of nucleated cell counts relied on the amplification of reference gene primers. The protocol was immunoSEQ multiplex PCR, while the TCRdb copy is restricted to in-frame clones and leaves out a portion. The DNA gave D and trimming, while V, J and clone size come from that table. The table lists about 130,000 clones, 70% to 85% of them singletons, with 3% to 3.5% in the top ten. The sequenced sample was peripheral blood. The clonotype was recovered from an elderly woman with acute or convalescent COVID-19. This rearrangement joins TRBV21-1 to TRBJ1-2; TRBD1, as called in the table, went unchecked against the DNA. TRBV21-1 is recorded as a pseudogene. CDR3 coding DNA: TGTGCCACTACGCAAAACTTAGGGGTTGGCTACACCTTC. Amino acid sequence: CATTQNLGVGYTF.